The sample holds many counts of the clone carrying this TCR beta chain. Antigen unknown. The donor group consisted entirely of healthy Caucasians. This entry is derived from a study of identical twins. The CDR3 covers 13 residues. Per the germline V gene, CDR1 is GTSNPN and CDR2 is SVGIG (reference sequence). V was clipped by 1 base and J by 4 bases, with 8 bases between them. TCRdb re-called the 5' RACE reads through MiXCR, storing one row per CDR3 protein. The sample contains about 450,000 distinct CDR3 sequences, around 20% of which appear only once. Regarding the study as a whole: Zero-insertion results could be subject to partial confounding by invariant MAIT and iNKT cells. With beta out-of-frame sequences, excess sharing by twins was weaker.

The clonotype originates from a man aged 45-65 years in good health. Sequenced sample: naive T cells sorted from blood. This rearrangement joins TRBV30 to TRBJ1-3; D is uncertain. The CDR3 region has the DNA TGTGCCTGGAGTGCCTTCCTCGGAAACACCATATATTTT. It is translated as CAWSAFLGNTIYF. Filled out from reference TRBV30 and TRBJ1-3, the complete variable domain reads SQTIHQWPATLVQPVGSPLSLECTVEGTSNPNLYWYRQAAGRGLQLLFYSVGIGQISSEVPQNLSASRPQDRQFILSSKKLLLSDSGFYLCAWSAFLGNTIYFGEGSWLTVV.